One and the same sample provided the 5 T cell receptor beta chains below, sequenced in a study of OX40 agonist ivuxolimab in advanced cancers. The data were produced by immunoSEQ multiplex PCR, yet TCRdb's version contains in-frame clones alone and is incomplete. The top ten clones hold 2.5% to 3.5% of a sample with roughly 60,000 clones, roughly 85% of them seen once. The sample was CD4+ or CD8+ T cells sorted from blood, taken in a trial of the OX40 agonist ivuxolimab. The receptors here all came from an adult with an advanced solid tumor such as melanoma, head and neck, liver or kidney cancer.

Only a few counts were recorded for this clone. The chain employs TRBV10-3 and TRBJ2-2, with TRBD2 identical over 8 bases. The V gene end was trimmed by 7 bases and the J gene end by 6 bases; junction bases not matched to a gene: 7. The V gene's germline CDR1 is ENHRY and CDR2 SYGVKD. The CDR3 runs 14 residues. The CDR3 region has the DNA TGTGCCATCATGCCGGGAGGGTACGCCGGGGAGCTGTTTTTT. It is translated as CAIMPGGYAGELFF.

This chain links TRBV5-1 with TRBJ1-2, with 9 bases identical to TRBD1. From germline, CDR1 is SGHRS and CDR2 YFSETQ. The V and J ends lost 0 bases and 4 bases, in that order; junction bases with no gene match: 7. This CDR3 has 16 amino acids. The CDR3 is CASSLGTGAGGYGYTF. CDR3 DNA: TGCGCCAGCAGCTTGGGGACAGGGGCCGGGGGCTATGGCTACACCTTC. The full variable domain, with the rest looked up from reference TRBV5-1 and TRBJ1-2, is KAGVTQTPRYLIKTRGQQVTLSCSPISGHRSVSWYQQTPGQGLQFLFEYFSETQRNKGNFPGRFSGRQFSNSRSEMNVSTLELGDSALYLCASSLGTGAGGYGYTFGSGTRLTVV.

The rearrangement uses TRBV28 and TRBJ2-5; TRBD2 might be the D (6 bases). The CDR3 is made up of 16 amino acids. In germline, CDR1 is MDHEN, CDR2 SYDVKM. Trimming left V 3 bases short and J 5 bases short, with 19 bases between. The CDR3 region has the DNA TGTGCCAGCAGTTTTTCGGGAGTGGGCCTTATGGAGACCCAGTACTTC. Its protein is CASSFSGVGLMETQYF.

As DNA, the CDR3 is TGTGCCAGCAGCCTCCGGGACAGGGAGACCCAGTACTTC. This codes for CASSLRDRETQYF. The chain links TRBV6-5 to TRBJ2-5, with 8 bases fitting TRBD1. V gave up 6 bases and J gave up 5 bases; unmatched junction bases: 5. Germline V CDR1 and CDR2: MNHEY, SVGAGI. The CDR3 totals 13 residues.

V usage is TRBV19 and J usage is TRBJ1-3; D is undetermined. V lost 5 bases, J lost 0 bases, and 14 bases lay in between. Germline V gives CDR1 LNHDA, CDR2 SQIVND (reference sequence). CDR3 length: 16 amino acids. The CDR3 DNA reads TGTGCCAGTAGTCACAATACCCCGAACTCTGGAAACACCATATATTTT. This encodes CASSHNTPNSGNTIYF. Drawing the rest from reference TRBV19 and TRBJ1-3, the complete variable domain is DGGITQSPKYLFRKEGQNVTLSCEQNLNHDAMYWYRQDPGQGLRLIYYSQIVNDFQKGDIAEGYSVSREKKESFPLTVTSAQKNPTAFYLCASSHNTPNSGNTIYFGEGSWLTVV.